What follows is one T cell receptor (beta chain) and its context. Its antigen remains unidentified. The sample comes from a study of identifying expanded T cells in peripheral blood. CDR3 length: 14 amino acids. Findings and caveats of the study: About 1.2 clones differed between technical replicates, versus around 15 and 19 over time.

The table came from immunoSEQ multiplex PCR; TCRdb's copy has only in-frame clones and leaves some out. This table holds tens of thousands of clones, 70% to 90% found once. The specimen sequenced was blood. The origin of this receptor is a person aged 18-70 years in good health. The V call is TRBV21-1, the J call TRBJ2-7; the table's TRBD2 call for D was not verified on the DNA. TRBV21-1 is an annotated pseudogene. CDR3 nucleotide sequence: TGTGCCAGCAACTCGGACGGAGGATACTACGAGCAGTACTTC. Protein: CASNSDGGYYEQYF.